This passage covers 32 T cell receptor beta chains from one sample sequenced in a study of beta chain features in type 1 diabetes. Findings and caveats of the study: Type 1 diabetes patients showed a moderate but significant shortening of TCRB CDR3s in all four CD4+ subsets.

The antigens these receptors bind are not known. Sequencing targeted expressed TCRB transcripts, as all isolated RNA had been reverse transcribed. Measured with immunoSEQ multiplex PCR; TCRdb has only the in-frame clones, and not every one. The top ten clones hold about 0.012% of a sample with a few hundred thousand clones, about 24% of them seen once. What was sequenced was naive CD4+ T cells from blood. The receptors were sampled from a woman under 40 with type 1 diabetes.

The CDR3, as DNA: TGTGCCAGCTCACCAAGACAGGGTGACTATGGCTACACCTTC. It codes for CASSPRQGDYGYTF. The chain links TRBV18 to TRBJ1-2; 7 positions agree with TRBD1. Germline trimming cut 2 bases from V and 3 bases from J; bases unmatched to any gene: 3. Germline V gene sequence: CDR1 KGHSH, CDR2 LQKENI. CDR3 size: 14 residues.

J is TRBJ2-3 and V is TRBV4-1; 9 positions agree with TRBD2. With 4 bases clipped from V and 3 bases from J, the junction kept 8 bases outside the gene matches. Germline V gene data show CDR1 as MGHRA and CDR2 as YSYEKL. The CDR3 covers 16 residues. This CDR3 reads CASSRTGLAITDTQYF. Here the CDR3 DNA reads TGCGCCAGCAGCCGTACCGGACTAGCGATTACAGATACGCAGTATTTT.

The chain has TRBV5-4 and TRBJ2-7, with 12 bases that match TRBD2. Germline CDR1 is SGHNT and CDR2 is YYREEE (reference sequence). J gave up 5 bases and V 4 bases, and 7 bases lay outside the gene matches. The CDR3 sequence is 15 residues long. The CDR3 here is CASSRLAGVTHEQYF. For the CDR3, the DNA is TGTGCCAGCAGCAGACTAGCGGGAGTCACCCACGAGCAGTACTTC.

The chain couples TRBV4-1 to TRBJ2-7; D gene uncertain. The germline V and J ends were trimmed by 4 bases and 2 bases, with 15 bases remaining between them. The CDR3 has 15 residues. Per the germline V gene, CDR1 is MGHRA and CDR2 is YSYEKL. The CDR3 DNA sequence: TGCGCCAGCAGCCCGGCGGTACCGACTCCCTACGAGCAGTACTTC. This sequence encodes CASSPAVPTPYEQYF.

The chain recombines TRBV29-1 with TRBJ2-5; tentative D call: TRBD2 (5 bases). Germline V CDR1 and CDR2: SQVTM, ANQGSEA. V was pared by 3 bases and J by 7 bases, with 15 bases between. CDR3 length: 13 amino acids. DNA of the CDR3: TGCAGCGTTGATCTGATGTGGGAGCGGACCCAGTACTTC. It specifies CSVDLMWERTQYF.

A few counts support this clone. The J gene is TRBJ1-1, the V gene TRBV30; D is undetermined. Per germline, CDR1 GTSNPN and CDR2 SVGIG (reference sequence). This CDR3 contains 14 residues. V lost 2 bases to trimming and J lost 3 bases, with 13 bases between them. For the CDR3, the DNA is TGTGCCTGGAGTAGGGTGTCGGAGGACACTGAAGCTTTCTTT. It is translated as CAWSRVSEDTEAFF.

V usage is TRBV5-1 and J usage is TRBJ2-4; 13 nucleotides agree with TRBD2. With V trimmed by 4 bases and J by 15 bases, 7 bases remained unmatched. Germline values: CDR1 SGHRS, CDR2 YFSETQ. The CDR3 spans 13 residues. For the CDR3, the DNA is TGCGCCAGCAGCCCAGGACTAGCGGGAGATAGGTACTTC. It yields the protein CASSPGLAGDRYF.

The CDR3 region is CASSLALAGVEDTQYF. Here the CDR3 DNA reads TGTGCCAGCAGCTTAGCGCTAGCGGGAGTAGAAGATACGCAGTATTTT. V usage is TRBV7-6 and J usage is TRBJ2-3, with 10 bases lining up with TRBD2. Germline values: CDR1 SGHVS, CDR2 FNYEAQ. There are 16 residues in the CDR3. J was trimmed by 5 bases and V by 0 bases; bases with no gene match: 5.

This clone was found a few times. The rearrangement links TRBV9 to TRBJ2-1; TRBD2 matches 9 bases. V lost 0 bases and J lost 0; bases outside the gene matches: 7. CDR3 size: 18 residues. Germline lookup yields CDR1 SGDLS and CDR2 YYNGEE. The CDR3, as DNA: TGTGCCAGCAGCGTAGGAGGCCTAGCGGGAAGCTCCTACAATGAGCAGTTCTTC. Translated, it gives CASSVGGLAGSSYNEQFF.

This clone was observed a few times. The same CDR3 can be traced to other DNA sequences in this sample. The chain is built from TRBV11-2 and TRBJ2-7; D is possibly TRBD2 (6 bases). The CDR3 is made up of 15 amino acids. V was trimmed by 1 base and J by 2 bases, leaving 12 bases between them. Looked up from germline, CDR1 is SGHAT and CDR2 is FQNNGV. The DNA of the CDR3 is TGTGCCAGCAGCTTAGCGGCGGGGTTCCCCTACGAGCAGTACTTC. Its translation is CASSLAAGFPYEQYF.

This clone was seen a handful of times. The CDR3: CASSLWTLSYEQYF. DNA for the CDR3: TGTGCCAGCAGCCTTTGGACACTCTCCTACGAGCAGTACTTC. J is TRBJ2-7 and V is TRBV5-6, with a tentative D call TRBD1 (5 bases). V gave up 4 bases and J gave up 0 bases, with 11 bases separating them. CDR1 SGHDT and CDR2 YYEEEE come from the germline V gene. The CDR3 has 14 amino acids. The variable domain in full, completed from reference TRBV5-6 and TRBJ2-7, reads DAGVTQSPTHLIKTRGQQVTLRCSPKSGHDTVSWYQQALGQGPQFIFQYYEEEERQRGNFPDRFSGHQFPNYSSELNVNALLLGDSALYLCASSLWTLSYEQYFGPGTRLTVT.

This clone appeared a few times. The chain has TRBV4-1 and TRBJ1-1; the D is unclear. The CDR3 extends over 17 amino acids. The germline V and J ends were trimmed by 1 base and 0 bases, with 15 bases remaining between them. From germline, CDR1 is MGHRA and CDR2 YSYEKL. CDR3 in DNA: TGCGCCAGCAGCCAAGGGATCCTGGTGCGGATGAACACTGAAGCTTTCTTT. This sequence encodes CASSQGILVRMNTEAFF.

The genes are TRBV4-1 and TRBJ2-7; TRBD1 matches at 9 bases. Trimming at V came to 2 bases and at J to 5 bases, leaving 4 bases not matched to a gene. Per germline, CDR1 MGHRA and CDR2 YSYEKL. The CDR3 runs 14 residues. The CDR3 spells CASSQRTGDHEQYF. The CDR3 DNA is TGCGCCAGCAGCCAAAGGACAGGGGACCACGAGCAGTACTTC.

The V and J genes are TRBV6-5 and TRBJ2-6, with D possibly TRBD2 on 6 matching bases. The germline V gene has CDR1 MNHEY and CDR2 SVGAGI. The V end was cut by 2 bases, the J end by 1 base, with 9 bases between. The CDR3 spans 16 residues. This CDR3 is CASSYPGGSGANVLTF. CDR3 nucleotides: TGTGCCAGCAGTTACCCTGGGGGGTCTGGGGCCAACGTCCTGACTTTC.

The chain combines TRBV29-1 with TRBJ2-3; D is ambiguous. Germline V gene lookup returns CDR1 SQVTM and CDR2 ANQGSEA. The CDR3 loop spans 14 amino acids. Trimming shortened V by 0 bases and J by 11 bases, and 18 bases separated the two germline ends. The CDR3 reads CSVEDLGRPMMQYF. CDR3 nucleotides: TGCAGCGTTGAAGATCTGGGCCGACCAATGATGCAGTATTTT.

The CDR3 loop reads CSVIEGARLNTEAFF. The CDR3 DNA is TGCAGCGTTATAGAAGGAGCTCGGCTGAACACTGAAGCTTTCTTT. The V call is TRBV29-1, the J call TRBJ1-1; D gene ambiguous. With 5 bases removed from V and 0 bases from J, the gap between germline ends came to 16 bases. Germline values: CDR1 SQVTM, CDR2 ANQGSEA. There are 15 residues in the CDR3. Supplemented by reference TRBV29-1 and TRBJ1-1, the full variable domain reads SAVISQKPSRDICQRGTSLTIQCQVDSQVTMMFWYRQQPGQSLTLIATANQGSEATYESGFVIDKFPISRPNLTFSTLTVSNMSPEDSSIYLCSVIEGARLNTEAFFGQGTRLTVV.

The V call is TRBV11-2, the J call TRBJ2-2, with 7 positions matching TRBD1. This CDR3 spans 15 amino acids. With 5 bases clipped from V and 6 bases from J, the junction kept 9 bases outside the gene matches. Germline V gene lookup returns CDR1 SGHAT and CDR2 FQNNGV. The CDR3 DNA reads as TGTGCCAGCAGCGGACAGGCCGGTCGGGCCGGGGAGCTGTTTTTT. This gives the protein CASSGQAGRAGELFF. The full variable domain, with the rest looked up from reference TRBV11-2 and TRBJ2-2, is EAGVAQSPRYKIIEKRQSVAFWCNPISGHATLYWYQQILGQGPKLLIQFQNNGVVDDSQLPKDRFSAERLKGVDSTLKIQPAKLEDSAVYLCASSGQAGRAGELFFGEGSRLTVL.

Here the CDR3 DNA reads TGTGCCAGCAGCTCCCAGGGGGCGGGCTATGGCTACACCTTC. Protein product: CASSSQGAGYGYTF. The J gene is TRBJ1-2, the V gene TRBV27, with 8 bases fitting TRBD1. Germline assignment: CDR1 MNHEY and CDR2 SMNVEV (reference sequence). The V segment lost 6 bases and the J segment 4 bases; nucleotides outside the gene matches: 7. The CDR3 is 14 residues long.

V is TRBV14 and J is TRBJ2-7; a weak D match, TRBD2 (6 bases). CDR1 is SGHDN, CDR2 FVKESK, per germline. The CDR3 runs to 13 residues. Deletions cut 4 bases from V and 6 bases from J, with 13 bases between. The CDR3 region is CASSLGGIGEQYF. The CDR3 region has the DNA TGTGCCAGCAGCCTTGGCGGGATCGGCGAGCAGTACTTC. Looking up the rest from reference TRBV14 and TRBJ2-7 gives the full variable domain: EAGVTQFPSHSVIEKGQTVTLRCDPISGHDNLYWYRRVMGKEIKFLLHFVKESKQDESGMPNNRFLAERTGGTYSTLKVQPAELEDSGVYFCASSLGGIGEQYFGPGTRLTVT.

The CDR3 DNA follows: TGCAGCGCAAGGCGGGACACTGAAGCTTTCTTT. Translated: CSARRDTEAFF. The chain couples TRBV29-1 to TRBJ1-1; no firm D call. The length of the CDR3 is 11 residues. Germline V gene sequence: CDR1 SQVTM, CDR2 ANQGSEA. V was trimmed by 7 bases and J by 3 bases, leaving 9 bases between them.

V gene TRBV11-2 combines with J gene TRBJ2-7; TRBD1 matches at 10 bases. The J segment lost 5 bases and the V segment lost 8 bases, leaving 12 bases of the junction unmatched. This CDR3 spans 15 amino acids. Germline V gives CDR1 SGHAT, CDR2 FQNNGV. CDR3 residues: CASFPLRGTGDEQYF. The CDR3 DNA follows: TGTGCCAGCTTTCCCTTACGCGGGACAGGGGACGAGCAGTACTTC.

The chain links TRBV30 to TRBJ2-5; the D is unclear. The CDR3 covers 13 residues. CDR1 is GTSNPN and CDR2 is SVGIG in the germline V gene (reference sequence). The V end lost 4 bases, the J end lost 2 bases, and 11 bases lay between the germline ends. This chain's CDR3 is CAWNSHSQETQYF. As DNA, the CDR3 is TGTGCCTGGAATAGCCACTCTCAAGAGACCCAGTACTTC.

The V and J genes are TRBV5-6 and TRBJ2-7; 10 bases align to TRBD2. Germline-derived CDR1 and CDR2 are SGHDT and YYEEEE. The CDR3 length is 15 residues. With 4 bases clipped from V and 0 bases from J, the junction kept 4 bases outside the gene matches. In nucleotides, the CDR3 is TGTGCCAGCAGCATCGGGACTAGCGCCTCCTACGAGCAGTACTTC. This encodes CASSIGTSASYEQYF.

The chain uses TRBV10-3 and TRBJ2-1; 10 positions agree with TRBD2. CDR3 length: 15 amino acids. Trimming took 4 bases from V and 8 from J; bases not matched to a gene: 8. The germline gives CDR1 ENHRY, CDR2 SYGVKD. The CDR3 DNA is TGTGCCATCAGTGCCCTTGGGACTAGCGAGGATGAGCAGTTCTTC. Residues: CAISALGTSEDEQFF.

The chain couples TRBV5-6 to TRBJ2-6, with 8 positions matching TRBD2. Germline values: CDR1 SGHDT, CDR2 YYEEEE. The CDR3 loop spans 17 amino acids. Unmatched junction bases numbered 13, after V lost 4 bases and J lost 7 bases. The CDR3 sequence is CASSRTESGSGANVLTF. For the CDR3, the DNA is TGTGCCAGCAGCCGCACTGAAAGCGGGAGTGGAGCCAACGTCCTGACTTTC.

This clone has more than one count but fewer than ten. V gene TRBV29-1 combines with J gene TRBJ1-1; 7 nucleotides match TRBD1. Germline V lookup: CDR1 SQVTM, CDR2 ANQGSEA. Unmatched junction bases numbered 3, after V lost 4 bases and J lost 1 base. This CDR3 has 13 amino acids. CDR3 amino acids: CSVGEGANTEAFF. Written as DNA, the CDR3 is TGCAGCGTTGGAGAGGGGGCGAACACTGAAGCTTTCTTT.

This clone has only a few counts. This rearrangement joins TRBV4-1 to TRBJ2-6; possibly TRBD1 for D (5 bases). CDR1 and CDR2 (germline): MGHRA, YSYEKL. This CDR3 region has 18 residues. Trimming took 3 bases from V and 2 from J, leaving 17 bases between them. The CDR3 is CASSQGRAIGAGANVLTF. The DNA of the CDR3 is TGCGCCAGCAGCCAGGGCAGGGCGATTGGAGCTGGGGCCAACGTCCTGACTTTC.

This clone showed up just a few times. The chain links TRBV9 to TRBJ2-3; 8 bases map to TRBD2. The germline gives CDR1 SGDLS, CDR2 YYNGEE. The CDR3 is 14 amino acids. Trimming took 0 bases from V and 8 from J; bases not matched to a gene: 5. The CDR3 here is CASSVAAGVVTQYF. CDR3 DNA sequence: TGTGCCAGCAGCGTAGCAGCGGGAGTTGTTACGCAGTATTTT.

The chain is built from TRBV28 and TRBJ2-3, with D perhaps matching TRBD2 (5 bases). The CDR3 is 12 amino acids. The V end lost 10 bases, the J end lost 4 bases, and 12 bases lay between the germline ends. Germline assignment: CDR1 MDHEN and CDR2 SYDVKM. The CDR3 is CANSGTADTQYF. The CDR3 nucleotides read TGTGCCAACTCGGGAACGGCAGATACGCAGTATTTT.

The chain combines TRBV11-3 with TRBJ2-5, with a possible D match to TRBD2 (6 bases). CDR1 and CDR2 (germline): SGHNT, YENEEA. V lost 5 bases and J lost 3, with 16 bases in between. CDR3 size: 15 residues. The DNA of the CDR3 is TGTGCCAGCAGCCCAGGTTCACGGAGGGAAGAGACCCAGTACTTC. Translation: CASSPGSRREETQYF.

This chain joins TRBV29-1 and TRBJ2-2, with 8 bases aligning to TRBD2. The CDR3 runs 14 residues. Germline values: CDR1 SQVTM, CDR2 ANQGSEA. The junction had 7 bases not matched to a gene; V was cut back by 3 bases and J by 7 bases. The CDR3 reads CSVDLGGAGGELFF. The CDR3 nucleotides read TGCAGCGTTGACCTCGGGGGGGCCGGCGGGGAGCTGTTTTTT.

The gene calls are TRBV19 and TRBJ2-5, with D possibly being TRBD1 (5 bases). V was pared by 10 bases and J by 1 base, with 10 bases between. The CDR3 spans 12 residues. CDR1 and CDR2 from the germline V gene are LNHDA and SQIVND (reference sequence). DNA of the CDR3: TGTGCCACCCAGCAGGGCCAAGAGACCCAGTACTTC. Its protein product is CATQQGQETQYF.